This TCR beta chain is drawn from a study of Graves' ophthalmopathy and Graves' hyperthyroidism. Study-level background: Blood was drawn at initial diagnosis, before any treatment. The study's findings and limits: Most thyroid-expanded clonotypes exceeding 0.001 frequency were also found in blood.

RNA transcripts were the source from which TCR beta CDR3 regions were amplified. The authors performed first-round RT-PCR with HTBI primers and then a second-round multiplex PCR. A single record per CDR3 protein comes from TCRdb applying MiXCR to the multiplex PCR reads. This table holds about 620,000 distinct CDR3 sequences, about a fifth found once. Pregnant or lactating patients and those with other autoimmune diseases or uncontrolled infections were excluded. PBMCs had their origin in fresh peripheral blood (more than 9.5 ml). This clonotype was observed at least ten times. Its target is unknown. The V and J ends lost 5 bases and 2 bases respectively, with 13 bases between them. CDR3 size: 14 residues. Germline V lookup: CDR1 PRHDT, CDR2 FYEKMQ (reference sequence).

This clonotype was sampled from a young woman with stable Graves' hyperthyroidism. Some clones in this sample may be carry-over from other donors' samples. Source material: peripheral blood. This chain uses TRBV13 with TRBJ2-7, with a tentative D call TRBD1 (6 bases). CDR3 residues: CASSPRQETYEQYF. The DNA for the CDR3 is TGTGCCAGCAGCCCTCGACAGGAAACCTACGAGCAGTACTTC.